Below, one T cell receptor (beta chain) is given with its context. Naive CD4+ cells were CD45RA-selected; the remaining cells were memory. Germline loops: CDR1 DFQATT, CDR2 SNEGSKA (reference sequence). This CDR3 has 10 residues. Repertoires were generated with immunoSEQ multiplex PCR, while TCRdb's copy carries only in-frame clones and drops some. Of about 2.4 million clones in the sample, roughly 93% were seen once. The data were taken from a study of shared clonotypes between healthy human individuals. This receptor was identified in a man between 18 and 35 years old in good health. Some clones in this sample may be carry-over from other donors' samples. The sequenced sample consisted of naive CD4+ T cells from PBMCs. Subset denoted: CD45RA+ positively selected. The V and J genes are TRBV20-1 and TRBJ2-5, with a weak D call TRBD1 (5 bases). The J call may be in error: the DNA end matches TRBJ2-7 better. CDR3 amino acids: CSARGREQYF. CDR3 coding DNA: TGCAGTGCTAGGGGGCGCGAGCAGTACTTC.